This T cell receptor beta chain was identified during a study of cytomegalovirus exposure and HLA in healthy donors (dated by TCRdb to the late 2010s). About the full investigation: According to an earlier analysis of a few hundred of the donors, about 190 million T cells yielded some 120 million unique TCR beta sequences and about 300 Gb of sequence data. The study used immunosequencing to profile the T cell repertoires of 666 subjects and linked those repertoires to cytomegalovirus serostatus. Rather than drawing on any new phenotypic data, the later analysis identified candidate immune exposures from TCR beta sequences and the way those sequences occurred across donors. To predict cytomegalovirus infection status, the study brought together high-throughput TCR immunosequencing, statistical association of individual TCRs with disease status, and machine learning. A later genetic analysis took genome-wide SNP genotypes for about 55% of the roughly 670 donors and used that subset as a discovery cohort. In addition to the first cohort of several hundred subjects, a separate validation cohort of around 110 different subjects was used. Four or five DR-DQ haplotypes were handled as single units for association and clustering because linkage in the cohort was strong. In an earlier analysis of 587 of the donors, high-throughput TCR beta sequencing was used to judge whether each TCR beta V gene segment behaved as functional or pseudogenic. The study aimed to test whether cataloging public T cell receptors could reveal signatures of past pathogen exposure. All discovery cohort repertoires had been generated using a single sequencing platform. Alongside the repertoire data, information on donor age, sex, ethnicity and CMV serostatus was compiled. Among about 370 genotyped donors of the cohort, an average of about 220,000 unique TCR beta nucleotide sequences was sequenced per donor, of which about 18% were non-productive. HLA typing covered class I and class II loci at four-digit resolution. In a later analysis, previously published TCR beta repertoires from fewer than 750 donors were re-analyzed and high-resolution HLA genotyping was added so that TCR occurrence patterns could be studied. Roughly 320 gigabases of sequencing data and approximately 91 million unique TCR sequences made up an early release that covered fewer than 650 HLA-typed donors. Typing coverage varied by locus: roughly 620-640 donors for A, B, C, DRB1 and DQB1; roughly 560 for DQA1; nearly 610 for DPA1; some 470 for DPB1. Among the 398 genotyped donors, about 85% belonged to the genetic ancestry cluster associated with self-reported Caucasian donors. The study at large found these results: CMV serostatus was the only immune exposure information available for the cohort. A later genetic analysis reported fewer N-insertions in productive TCRs among donors in an Asian-associated ancestry cluster than the roughly 700-donor mean. A further reported finding was that TCR beta sequences accurately predicted the HLA-A and HLA-B alleles for most subjects in the first cohort. While some public TCRs were present in many individuals, most TCR sequences turned up only very rarely across donors. A later analysis found that HLA-associated TCR beta chains were more clonally expanded and had lower generation probabilities than equally common non-associated chains. Assigning TCR associations to individual alleles was difficult when HLA alleles, especially DR and DQ, strongly co-occurred. HLA typing was unavailable for some donors at each locus, so association tests used only the typed subset. Several of the top co-occurrence clusters appeared to be linked to parvovirus B19, influenza, CMV and Epstein-Barr virus, according to a later analysis. Sequencing depth was assumed to be roughly uniform across donors in the presence/absence analyses, though that assumption may not hold. Roughly 17 rarely observed V segments, including chromosome 9 orphons, were excluded from the earlier analysis of about 610 of the donors because counts were too low. The 87-base-pair reads could not distinguish some IMGT-functional V segments, including TRBV6-2 and TRBV6-3, so those segments were excluded. In vitro tests confirmed that a few of the cytomegalovirus-associated TCR beta chains recognize cytomegalovirus antigens. The classifier was reported to diagnose cytomegalovirus status with high specificity and sensitivity in both the original and validation cohorts. A later analysis found that most CMV-associated TCR beta chains appeared HLA-restricted, with HLA associations seemingly driven largely by CMV exposure. The cohort was sequenced for TCR beta chains only, and without alpha or paired-chain data the features that could be detected were limited. A group of highly shared sequence variants was considered likely to be a technical artifact of the sequencing pipeline. The study gave a list of 150 to 200 TCR beta chains associated with cytomegalovirus. A later genetic analysis associated a missense DCLRE1C variant with V-gene and J-gene trimming of TCR beta chains, and an independent cohort replicated the association. Specific HLA alleles were associated with 15,000 to 20,000 TCR beta sequences at a false discovery rate of 0.05 in a later analysis. In an earlier analysis of about 540 of the donors, most TCR beta V segments were observed in productive rearrangements about 87% or about 30% of the time, broadly matching IMGT annotations. It was suggested by the authors that the approach could potentially be generalized to other disease states and immunological phenotypes. Linkage disequilibrium might explain the correlated functional status among segregating V segments, but an unknown experimental factor could not be excluded. In a later analysis, the rate of TCR association differed among HLA loci, with DRB1 alleles having the most associated TCRs and HLA-C alleles having the fewest.

There are a few counts of this clone. There is no known antigen for this receptor. It has no much larger one-base neighbor in the sample; base qualities were not kept. Libraries were constructed by the immunoSEQ multiplex PCR assay. For the multiplex PCR, a mixture combining 60 forward primers for TCR Vbeta segments and 13 reverse primers for TCR Jbeta segments was used. The CDR3 region of rearranged TCR beta genes was amplified from genomic DNA by a multiplex PCR assay. The amplified TCR beta libraries were sequenced on the Illumina HiSeq System as 87-base-pair reads. Processing in the source paper ran as follows. In a later analysis, tens of millions of unique TCR beta chains were counted across the 690 or so repertoires, and about 10 million of these chains were shared by at least two donors. A nearest-neighbor algorithm error-corrected the raw reads and collapsed the reads into unique sequences, merging closely related sequences to remove PCR and sequencing errors. Alignment of CDR3 sequences to IMGT reference sequences was used to assign V, D and J gene segments. For a sequence to be retained, a match of at least six nucleotides to both a V gene segment and a J gene segment was required. A rearrangement counted as productive if the CDR3 had no stop codons and remained in frame with V and J, and every other rearrangement counted as non-productive. CDR3 was defined by IMGT convention, running from the second conserved V-encoded cysteine to the conserved J-encoded phenylalanine. In an earlier analysis of roughly 580 of the donors, sequences lacking an unambiguous match to a single V gene segment were excluded. An earlier analysis of 587 of the donors called V segments functional above 56.7% productive rearrangements and segregating when the between-donor standard deviation exceeded 5%. A statistical classification framework was built for diagnosing cytomegalovirus status from the catalog of TCR beta chain sequences. A later analysis assigned V and J genes by comparing TCR nucleotide sequences with IMGT/GENE-DB human TR gene sequences. Using the TCRdist pipeline, a later analysis assigned CDR3 sequences along with most-parsimonious VDJ recombination scenarios. In a later analysis, every TCR beta chain was defined by the combination of its CDR3 amino acid sequence and its V-gene family, and reads without a unique V-gene family were dropped. A later analysis removed 550 to 700 highly shared, low-generation-probability nucleotide sequences to deal with suspected cross-contamination and a sequencing artifact. For each public chain, a later analysis derived a clonal expansion index from normalized ranks of inferred template counts within each repertoire. A later analysis computed generation probabilities with a VDJ recombination model fitted to out-of-frame rearrangements, and checked the results against IGoR. In a later analysis, hypergeometric tests were used to score TCR-TCR, TCR-HLA and TCR-CMV co-occurrence, with a repertoire-size bias correction applied to TCR pairs. A later analysis estimated false discovery rates by permuting HLA or CMV assignments 20 times. In a later analysis, co-occurring TCRs were grouped using DBSCAN, and TCRdist sequence similarity was added for clustering within HLA-allele-positive subsets. Repertoires with fewer than 30,000 or more than 120,000 public chains, plus five repertoires with anomalous nucleotide sharing, were excluded from co-occurrence clustering. TCRdb stores this immuneACCESS table with in-frame sequences only. Part of the clones is absent; in the studies checked, under half of the shortfall reflects unresolved V genes, and no reason is known for the rest. V, J and clone size derive from that table, while D and trimming were established from the DNA sequence. Recorded for this sample are 80,000 to 95,000 clones; 63% of them occurred a single time. In total, the top ten clones hold under 8% of the sample.

The cohort comprised more than 550 healthy bone marrow donors. All cohort members were sampled while nominally healthy, although unrecorded immune exposures were likely present. The donor tested CMV seronegative and was one of the 352 seronegative cohort members. Each donor provided a peripheral blood sample, and peripheral blood mononuclear cells were used for TCR beta sequencing. Genomic DNA extraction from the blood cell samples was performed with the Qiagen DNeasy Blood Extraction Kit. Via the germline V gene, CDR1 is MDHEN and CDR2 SYDVKM. Its CDR3 holds 15 amino acids, cysteine through phenylalanine. Only the CDR3 part of the read is kept: 45 bases, read in frame from the first base. V is reduced by 1 base and J by 6 bases, leaving a spacing of 10 bases between them.

Input material: PBMCs. The receptor's source is a woman in her 30s in good health and CMV-seronegative. The receptor chain draws on TRBV28 and TRBJ1-6; matching of 5 bases hints at TRBD1 as the D gene. The CDR3 amino acid sequence is: CASSLSQGGNSPLHF. Read as DNA, the sequence is TGTGCCAGCAGTTTATCCCAGGGCGGTAATTCACCCCTCCACTTT.